Shown below are 14 T cell receptor beta chains from a single sample sequenced in a study of T cells after yellow fever vaccination. TCRdb processed the 5' RACE reads anew with MiXCR; each CDR3 protein has one entry. The repertoire consists of hundreds of thousands of distinct CDR3 sequences, with 11% occurring once and the leading ten covering roughly 18%. The sample consisted of PBMCs, taken on the day of the first yellow fever vaccination. The receptors were gathered from a man between 18 and 29 years old who received the YFV17D yellow fever vaccine.

This clonotype was detected only a few times. The chain recombines TRBV27 with TRBJ2-3; 9 bases agree with TRBD1. The germline gives CDR1 MNHEY, CDR2 SMNVEV (reference sequence). The J segment lost 4 bases and the V segment lost 5 bases, leaving 4 bases of the junction unmatched. There are 14 residues in the CDR3. This chain's CDR3 is CASSRTGVPDTQYF. CDR3 DNA: TGTGCCAGCAGTCGGACAGGGGTTCCAGATACGCAGTATTTT.

This clonotype appeared a few times. V and J are TRBV4-2 and TRBJ2-5; no firm D call. CDR3 length: 14 amino acids. Between the trimmed V and J ends, which lost 0 bases and 3 bases, there was a span of 8 bases. The germline V gene has CDR1 LGHNA and CDR2 YNFKEQ. The CDR3 protein is CASSQDFGEETQYF. The CDR3 bases are TGTGCCAGCAGCCAAGATTTCGGTGAAGAGACCCAGTACTTC.

This clonotype was seen ten or more times. V is TRBV28 and J is TRBJ1-1; unclear D gene. V shed 4 bases and J shed 6 bases, with 9 bases lying between them. The CDR3 totals 12 residues. The germline V gene encodes CDR1 MDHEN and CDR2 SYDVKM. The CDR3 is CASSSATPEAFF. As DNA, the CDR3 is TGTGCCAGCAGTTCCGCCACCCCTGAAGCTTTCTTT.

This clonotype was recorded a few times. V is TRBV5-4 and J is TRBJ2-5, with 7 bases matching TRBD2. Germline CDR1 and CDR2: SGHNT and YYREEE (reference sequence). The CDR3 runs 15 residues. V gave up 4 bases and J gave up 2 bases; unmatched junction bases: 8. The CDR3 nucleotides read TGTGCCAGCAGCCGGGTGAAGCGGGATCAAGAGACCCAGTACTTC. Residues: CASSRVKRDQETQYF.

This chain uses TRBV6-1 with TRBJ1-2; D remains ambiguous. This CDR3 has 15 amino acids. Trimming removed 0 bases at V and 8 bases at J, with 16 bases between. From germline, CDR1 is MNHNS and CDR2 SASEGT. CDR3: CASSEAGLTAGGYTF. The DNA for the CDR3 is TGTGCCAGCAGTGAAGCGGGCCTAACCGCGGGGGGCTACACCTTC.

This clonotype was observed a few times. The rearrangement joins TRBV5-5 to TRBJ2-1; 7 positions match TRBD1. Germline lookup yields CDR1 SGHKS and CDR2 YYEKEE (reference sequence). This CDR3 spans 12 amino acids. Unmatched junction bases numbered 1, after V lost 5 bases and J lost 5 bases. The CDR3 DNA reads TGTGCCAGCAGAGGGACAGACAATGAGCAGTTCTTC. As protein: CASRGTDNEQFF.

This clonotype has ten or more counts. The chain recombines TRBV19 with TRBJ2-7, with no clear D. The CDR3 extends over 13 amino acids. Germline assignment: CDR1 LNHDA and CDR2 SQIVND (reference sequence). Trimming left V 4 bases short and J 6 bases short, with 13 bases between. The CDR3 DNA is TGTGCCAGTAGTAGAGACTTTCTGGGCGAGCAGTACTTC. Protein product: CASSRDFLGEQYF.

J is TRBJ1-1 and V is TRBV3-1; D not certain. Germline CDR1 reads LGHDT; CDR2 reads YNNKEL (reference sequence). Trimming cost V 6 bases and J 6 bases, with 14 bases left between them. The CDR3 is made up of 13 amino acids. This CDR3 reads CASSSTLVSEAFF. CDR3 sequence (DNA): TGTGCCAGCAGTTCTACATTAGTCTCTGAAGCTTTCTTT.

This clonotype was seen more than once but under ten times. The V and J genes are TRBV7-2 and TRBJ2-5; D call uncertain. Germline V CDR1 and CDR2: SGHTA, FQGNSA. Trimming removed 5 bases at V and 4 bases at J, with 14 bases between. This CDR3 is 14 amino acids long. The CDR3 sequence is CASSRARSGETQYF. In nucleotides, the CDR3 is TGTGCCAGCAGCCGCGCGAGGAGTGGAGAGACCCAGTACTTC.

This chain links TRBV5-1 with TRBJ2-7; TRBD2 matches 8 bases. This CDR3 region has 16 residues. Germline V gene data show CDR1 as SGHRS and CDR2 as YFSETQ. Trimming took 0 bases from V and 2 from J; bases not matched to a gene: 7. Written as DNA, the CDR3 is TGCGCCAGCAGCTTGGGGGCTCTAGCGGGCGCCTACGAGCAGTACTTC. Its protein is CASSLGALAGAYEQYF. The whole variable domain, filled in from reference TRBV5-1 and TRBJ2-7, reads KAGVTQTPRYLIKTRGQQVTLSCSPISGHRSVSWYQQTPGQGLQFLFEYFSETQRNKGNFPGRFSGRQFSNSRSEMNVSTLELGDSALYLCASSLGALAGAYEQYFGPGTRLTVT.

There are many counts of this clonotype. The CDR3 DNA follows: TGCAGTGCTAGAGAGGGACAGCTAGAGCAGTTCTTC. Translating it yields CSAREGQLEQFF. This chain uses TRBV20-1 with TRBJ2-1; TRBD1 matches 7 bases. Germline V gene lookup returns CDR1 DFQATT and CDR2 SNEGSKA (reference sequence). With V trimmed by 0 bases and J by 10 bases, 3 bases remained unmatched. CDR3 length: 12 amino acids.

The table lists this clonotype with a few counts. CDR3 nucleotides: TGTGCCAGCAGCCGTGGAGGAAATAATTCACCCCTCCACTTT. It encodes CASSRGGNNSPLHF. The rearrangement joins TRBV7-9 to TRBJ1-6, with unresolved D. From germline, CDR1 is SEHNR and CDR2 FQNEAQ (reference sequence). Trimming took 5 bases from V and 5 from J, leaving 10 bases between them. CDR3 length: 14 residues.

CDR3 loop: CASSANEGQGMTGELFF. The DNA of the CDR3 is TGTGCCAGCAGCGCGAATGAGGGACAGGGGATGACCGGGGAGCTGTTTTTT. The rearrangement links TRBV9 to TRBJ2-2; 10 nucleotides align to TRBD1. J gave up 5 bases and V 3 bases, and 10 bases lay outside the gene matches. In germline, CDR1 is SGDLS, CDR2 YYNGEE. The CDR3 loop spans 17 amino acids.

In this sample, this clonotype turned up a few times. This chain uses TRBV6-2 or TRBV6-3 with TRBJ2-5; 12 bases line up with TRBD1. This CDR3 has 15 residues. Germline assignment: CDR1 MNHEY and CDR2 SVGEGT. The J segment lost 5 bases and the V segment lost 6 bases, leaving 7 bases of the junction unmatched. The CDR3 coding sequence is TGTGCCAGCAGGAATACCGGGACAGGGGGCGAGACCCAGTACTTC. Translation gives CASRNTGTGGETQYF.